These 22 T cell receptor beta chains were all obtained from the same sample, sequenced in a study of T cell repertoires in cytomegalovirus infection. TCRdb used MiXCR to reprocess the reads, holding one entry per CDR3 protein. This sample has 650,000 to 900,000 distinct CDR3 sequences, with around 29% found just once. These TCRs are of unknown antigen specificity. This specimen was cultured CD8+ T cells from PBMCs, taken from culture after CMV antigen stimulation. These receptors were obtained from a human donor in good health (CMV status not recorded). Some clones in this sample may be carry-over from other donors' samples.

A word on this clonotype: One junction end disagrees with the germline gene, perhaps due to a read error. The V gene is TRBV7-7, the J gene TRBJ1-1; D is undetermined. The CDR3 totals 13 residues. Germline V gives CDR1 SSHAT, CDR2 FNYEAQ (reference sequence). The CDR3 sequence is CASSFRPHTEAFF. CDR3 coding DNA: TGTGCTAGCAGCTTTCGACCTCACACTGAAGCTTTCTTT.

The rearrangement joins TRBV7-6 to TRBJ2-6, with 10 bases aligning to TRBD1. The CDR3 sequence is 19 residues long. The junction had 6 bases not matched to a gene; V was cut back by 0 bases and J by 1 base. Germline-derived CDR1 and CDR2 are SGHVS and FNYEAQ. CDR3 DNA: TGTGCCAGCAGCTTAGCGGGTTGGACAGGGGGATCTGGGGCCAACGTCCTGACTTTC. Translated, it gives CASSLAGWTGGSGANVLTF.

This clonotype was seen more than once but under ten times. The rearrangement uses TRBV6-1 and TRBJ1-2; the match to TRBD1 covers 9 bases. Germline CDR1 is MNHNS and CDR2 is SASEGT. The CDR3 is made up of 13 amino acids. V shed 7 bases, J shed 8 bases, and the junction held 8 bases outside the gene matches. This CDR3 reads CASTRDRAAGYTF. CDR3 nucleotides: TGTGCCAGCACGAGGGACAGGGCTGCCGGCTACACCTTC.

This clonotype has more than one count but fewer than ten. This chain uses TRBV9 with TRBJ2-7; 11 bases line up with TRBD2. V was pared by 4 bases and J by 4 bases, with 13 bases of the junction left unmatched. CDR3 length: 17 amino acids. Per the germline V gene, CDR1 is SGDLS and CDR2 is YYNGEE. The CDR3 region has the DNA TGTGCCAGCAGCTTGCGTGGTAGCGGGGGGGCCGGATACGAGCAGTACTTC. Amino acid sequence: CASSLRGSGGAGYEQYF.

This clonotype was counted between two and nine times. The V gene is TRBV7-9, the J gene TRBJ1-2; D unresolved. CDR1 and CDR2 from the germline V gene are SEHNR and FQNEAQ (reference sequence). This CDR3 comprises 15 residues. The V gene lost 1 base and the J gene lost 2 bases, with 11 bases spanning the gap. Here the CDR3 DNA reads TGTGCCAGCAGCTTAGTTCGGCGGGTAAACTATGGCTACACCTTC. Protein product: CASSLVRRVNYGYTF.

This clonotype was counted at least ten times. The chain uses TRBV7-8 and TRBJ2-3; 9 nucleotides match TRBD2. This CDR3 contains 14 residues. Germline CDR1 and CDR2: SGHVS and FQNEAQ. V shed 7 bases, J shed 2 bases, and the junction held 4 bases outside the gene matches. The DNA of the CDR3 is TGTGCCAGCAATAGCGGGGGTTACACAGATACGCAGTATTTT. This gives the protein CASNSGGYTDTQYF.

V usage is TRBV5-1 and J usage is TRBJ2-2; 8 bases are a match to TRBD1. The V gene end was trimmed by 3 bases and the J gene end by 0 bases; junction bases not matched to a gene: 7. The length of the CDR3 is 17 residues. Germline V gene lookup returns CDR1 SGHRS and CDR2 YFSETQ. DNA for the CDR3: TGCGCCAGCAGCTCCCCCCGGACAGGGACGAACACCGGGGAGCTGTTTTTT. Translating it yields CASSSPRTGTNTGELFF.

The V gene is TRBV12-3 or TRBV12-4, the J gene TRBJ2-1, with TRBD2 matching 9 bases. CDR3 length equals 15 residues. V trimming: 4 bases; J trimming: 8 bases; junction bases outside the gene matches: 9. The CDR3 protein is CASSWSAGGVDEQFF. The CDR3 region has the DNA TGTGCCAGCAGTTGGTCAGCGGGGGGAGTTGATGAGCAGTTCTTC.

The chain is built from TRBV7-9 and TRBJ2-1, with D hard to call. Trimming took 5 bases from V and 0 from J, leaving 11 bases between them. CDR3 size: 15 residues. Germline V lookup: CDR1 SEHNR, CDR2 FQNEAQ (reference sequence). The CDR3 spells CASSNYQDSYNEQFF. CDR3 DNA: TGTGCCAGCAGCAATTACCAGGACTCCTACAATGAGCAGTTCTTC.

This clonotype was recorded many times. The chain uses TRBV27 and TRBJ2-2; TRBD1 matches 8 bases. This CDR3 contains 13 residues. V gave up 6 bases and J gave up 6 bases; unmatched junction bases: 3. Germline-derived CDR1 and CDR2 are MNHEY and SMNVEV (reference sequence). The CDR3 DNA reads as TGTGCCAGCAGCCCGACAGGGGCCGGGGAGCTGTTTTTT. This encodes CASSPTGAGELFF.

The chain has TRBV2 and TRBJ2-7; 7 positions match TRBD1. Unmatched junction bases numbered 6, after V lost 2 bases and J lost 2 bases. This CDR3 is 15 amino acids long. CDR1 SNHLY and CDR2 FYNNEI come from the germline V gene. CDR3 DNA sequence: TGTGCCAGCAGTGAAACAGGGGTAGGAGCCTACGAGCAGTACGTC. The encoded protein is CASSETGVGAYEQYV.

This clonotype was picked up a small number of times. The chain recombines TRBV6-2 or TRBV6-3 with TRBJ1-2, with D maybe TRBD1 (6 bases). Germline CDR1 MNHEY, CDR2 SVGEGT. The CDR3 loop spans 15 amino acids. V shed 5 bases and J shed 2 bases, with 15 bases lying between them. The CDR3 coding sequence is TGTGCCAGCAGTGACACAGGGATTAACAACTATGGCTACACCTTC. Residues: CASSDTGINNYGYTF.

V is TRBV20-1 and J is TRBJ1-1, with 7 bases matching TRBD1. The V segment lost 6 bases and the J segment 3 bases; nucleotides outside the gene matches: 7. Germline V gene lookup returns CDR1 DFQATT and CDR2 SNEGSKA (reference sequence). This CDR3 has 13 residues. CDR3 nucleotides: TGCAGTGCGATGACAGGGTCGTACACTGAAGCTTTCTTT. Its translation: CSAMTGSYTEAFF.

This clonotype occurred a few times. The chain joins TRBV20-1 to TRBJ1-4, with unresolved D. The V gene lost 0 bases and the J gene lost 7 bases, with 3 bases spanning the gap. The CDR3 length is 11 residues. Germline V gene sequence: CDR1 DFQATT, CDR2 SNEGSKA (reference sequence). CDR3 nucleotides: TGCAGTGCTAGAGACGGTGAAAAACTGTTTTTT. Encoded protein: CSARDGEKLFF.

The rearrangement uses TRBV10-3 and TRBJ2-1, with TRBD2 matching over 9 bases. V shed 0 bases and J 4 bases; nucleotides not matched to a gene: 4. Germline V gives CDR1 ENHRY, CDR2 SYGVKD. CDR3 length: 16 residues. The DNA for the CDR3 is TGTGCCATCAGTGAGTCGAGCGGGGGGCTTTACAATGAGCAGTTCTTC. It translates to CAISESSGGLYNEQFF.

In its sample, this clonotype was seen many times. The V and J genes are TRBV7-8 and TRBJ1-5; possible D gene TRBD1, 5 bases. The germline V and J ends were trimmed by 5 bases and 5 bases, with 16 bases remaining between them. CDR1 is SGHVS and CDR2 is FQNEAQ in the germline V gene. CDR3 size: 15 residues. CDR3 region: CASSPVPRGDQPQHF. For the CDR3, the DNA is TGTGCCAGCAGCCCCGTCCCCCGGGGGGATCAGCCCCAGCATTTT.

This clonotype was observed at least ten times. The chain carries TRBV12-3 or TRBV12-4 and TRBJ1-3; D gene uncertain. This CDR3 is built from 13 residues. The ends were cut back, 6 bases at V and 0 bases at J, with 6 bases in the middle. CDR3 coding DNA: TGTGCCAGCAGCTTCGGCTCTGGAAACACCATATATTTT. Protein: CASSFGSGNTIYF.

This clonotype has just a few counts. CDR3 nucleotides: TGTGCCAGCTCTTCGGTCAGCTACAATGAGCAGTTCTTC. This sequence encodes CASSSVSYNEQFF. The rearrangement uses TRBV27 and TRBJ2-1; D not resolved. There are 13 residues in the CDR3. The V and J ends lost 8 bases and 3 bases respectively, with 11 bases between them. Germline V lookup: CDR1 MNHEY, CDR2 SMNVEV (reference sequence).

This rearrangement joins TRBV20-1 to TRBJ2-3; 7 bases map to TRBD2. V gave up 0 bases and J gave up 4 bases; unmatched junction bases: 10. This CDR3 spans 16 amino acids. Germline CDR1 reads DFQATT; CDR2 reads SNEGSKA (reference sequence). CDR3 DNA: TGCAGTGCTAGAGATAGTGTCCGGGGGGAGGCAGATACGCAGTATTTT. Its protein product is CSARDSVRGEADTQYF.

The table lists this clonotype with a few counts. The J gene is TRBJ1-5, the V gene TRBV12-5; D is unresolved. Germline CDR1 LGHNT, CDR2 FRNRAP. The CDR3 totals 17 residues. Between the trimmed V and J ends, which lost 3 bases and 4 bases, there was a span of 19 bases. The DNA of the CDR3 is TGTGCTAGTGGTTTTATGGCGGAATTGATCGGTAATCAGCCCCAGCATTTT. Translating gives CASGFMAELIGNQPQHF.

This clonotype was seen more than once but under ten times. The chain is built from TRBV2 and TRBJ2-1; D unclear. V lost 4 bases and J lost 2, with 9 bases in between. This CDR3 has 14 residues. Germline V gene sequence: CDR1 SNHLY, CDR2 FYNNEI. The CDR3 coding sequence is TGTGCCAGCAGTGGGGCAGACGCCTACAATGAGCAGTTCTTC. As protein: CASSGADAYNEQFF.

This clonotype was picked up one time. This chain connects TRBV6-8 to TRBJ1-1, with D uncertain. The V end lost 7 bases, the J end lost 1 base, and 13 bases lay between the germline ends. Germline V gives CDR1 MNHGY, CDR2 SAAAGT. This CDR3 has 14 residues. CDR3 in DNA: TGTGCCAGCACTAACAGAGGGTCGAACACTGAAGCTTTCTTT. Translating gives CASTNRGSNTEAFF.